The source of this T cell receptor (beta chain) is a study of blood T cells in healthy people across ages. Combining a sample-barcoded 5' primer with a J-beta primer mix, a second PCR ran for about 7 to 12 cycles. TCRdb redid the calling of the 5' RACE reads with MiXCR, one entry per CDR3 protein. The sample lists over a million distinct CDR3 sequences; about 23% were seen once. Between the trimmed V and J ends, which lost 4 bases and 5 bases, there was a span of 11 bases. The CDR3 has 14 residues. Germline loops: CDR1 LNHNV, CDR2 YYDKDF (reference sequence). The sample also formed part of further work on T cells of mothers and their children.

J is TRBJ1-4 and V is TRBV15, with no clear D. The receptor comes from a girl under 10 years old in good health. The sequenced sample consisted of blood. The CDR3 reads CATSTRQPNEKLFF. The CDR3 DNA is TGTGCCACCAGCACCCGACAACCGAATGAAAAACTGTTTTTT. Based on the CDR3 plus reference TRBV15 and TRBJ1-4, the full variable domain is DAMVIQNPRYQVTQFGKPVTLSCSQTLNHNVMYWYQQKSSQAPKLLFHYYDKDFNNEADTPDNFQSRRPNTSFCFLDIRSPGLGDTAMYLCATSTRQPNEKLFFGSGTQLSVL.